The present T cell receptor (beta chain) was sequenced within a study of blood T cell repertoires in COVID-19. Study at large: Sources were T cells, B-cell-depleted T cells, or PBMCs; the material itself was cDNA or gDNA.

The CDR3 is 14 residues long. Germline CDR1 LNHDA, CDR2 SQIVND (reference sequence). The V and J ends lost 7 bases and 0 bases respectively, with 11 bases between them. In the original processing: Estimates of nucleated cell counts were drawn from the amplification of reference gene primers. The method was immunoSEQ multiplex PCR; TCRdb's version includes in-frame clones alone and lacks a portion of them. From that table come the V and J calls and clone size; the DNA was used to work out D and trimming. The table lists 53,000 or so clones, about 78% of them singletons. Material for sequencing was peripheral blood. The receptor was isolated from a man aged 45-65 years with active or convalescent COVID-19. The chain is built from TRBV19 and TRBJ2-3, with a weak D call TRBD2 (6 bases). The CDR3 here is CASKTGTSTDTQYF. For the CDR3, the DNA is TGTGCCAGTAAGACCGGGACTAGCACAGATACGCAGTATTTT. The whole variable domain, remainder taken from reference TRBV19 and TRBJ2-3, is DGGITQSPKYLFRKEGQNVTLSCEQNLNHDAMYWYRQDPGQGLRLIYYSQIVNDFQKGDIAEGYSVSREKKESFPLTVTSAQKNPTAFYLCASKTGTSTDTQYFGPGTRLTVL.